The present TCR beta chain was sequenced within a study of CD8+ T cells in alopecia areata. cDNA prepared by RNA extraction and subsequent reverse transcription served as the template for sequencing. Method: immunoSEQ multiplex PCR; TCRdb's copy keeps in-frame clones and lacks some. The sample has roughly 120,000 clones, approximately 58% seen once. The CDR3 contains 18 residues. CDR1 and CDR2 (germline): MGHRA, YSYEKL. The V gene end was trimmed by 6 bases and the J gene end by 4 bases; junction bases not matched to a gene: 14. The chain couples TRBV4-1 to TRBJ2-6; 8 bases agree with TRBD1. Material for sequencing was CD4+ T cells sorted from blood. The origin of this receptor is a human donor in good health. In nucleotides, the CDR3 is TGCGCCAGCAGACCCGGACAGGGTGGTGGTCCGGGGGCCAACGTCCTGACTTTC. This codes for CASRPGQGGGPGANVLTF.